The 26 T cell receptor beta chains in this list originate from one sample, sequenced in a study of shared clonotypes between healthy human individuals. Generated by immunoSEQ multiplex PCR, the TCRdb table keeps only in-frame clones and is missing some. The sample lists around 2,000,000 clones, about 95% occurring once. Terminally differentiated effector memory CD45RA+ cells were excluded by CCR7 positive selection of CD45RO-negative cells. The sequenced sample consisted of naive CD8+ T cells sorted from blood. These receptors were taken from a man between 18 and 29 years old in good health.

The chain joins TRBV2 to TRBJ2-7; weak D call: TRBD1 (6 bases). CDR1 is SNHLY and CDR2 is FYNNEI in the germline V gene. V gave up 7 bases and J gave up 2 bases, with 18 bases separating them. The CDR3 extends over 15 amino acids. The CDR3: CASKTGSPAAYEQYF. The DNA for the CDR3 is TGTGCCAGCAAGACAGGTTCCCCAGCCGCCTACGAGCAGTACTTC. The full variable domain, rest sourced from reference TRBV2 and TRBJ2-7, is EPEVTQTPSHQVTQMGQEVILRCVPISNHLYFYWYRQILGQKVEFLVSFYNNEISEKSEIFDDQFSVERPDGSNFTLKIRSTKLEDSAMYFCASKTGSPAAYEQYFGPGTRLTVT.

The genes are TRBV9 and TRBJ2-5; the D gene is possibly TRBD2 (6 bases). The germline V gene encodes CDR1 SGDLS and CDR2 YYNGEE. V dropped 4 bases and J dropped 5 bases, with 18 bases sitting between them. The CDR3 sequence is 15 residues long. Here the CDR3 reads CASSSGAGHRETQYF. The CDR3 coding sequence is TGTGCCAGCAGCTCTGGGGCGGGGCATAGGGAGACCCAGTACTTC.

As for this clone: Other DNA sequences from this sample encode an identical CDR3 as well. The J gene is TRBJ2-7, the V gene TRBV19; D remains ambiguous. V gave up 8 bases and J gave up 1 base, with 12 bases separating them. The CDR3 contains 13 residues. The germline V gene has CDR1 LNHDA and CDR2 SQIVND (reference sequence). CDR3 bases: TGTGCCAGTTCGGCCGGCAGGTCCTACGAGCAGTACTTC. Its translation is CASSAGRSYEQYF.

The CDR3 region is CASSEAGDSYEQYF. CDR3 bases: TGTGCCAGCAGTGAAGCCGGGGACTCCTACGAGCAGTACTTC. The rearrangement joins TRBV6-1 to TRBJ2-7; D is perhaps TRBD2 (5 bases). Germline CDR1 and CDR2: MNHNS and SASEGT. The CDR3 loop spans 14 amino acids. Trimming stripped 0 bases from V and 0 bases from J, with 6 bases between.

This rearrangement joins TRBV28 to TRBJ2-7; D might be TRBD1 (6 bases). CDR1 is MDHEN, CDR2 SYDVKM, per germline. The length of the CDR3 is 13 residues. V lost 4 bases and J lost 3, with 10 bases in between. The CDR3 DNA follows: TGTGCCAGCAGTTGGACAGATTACTACGAGCAGTACTTC. Amino acids: CASSWTDYYEQYF. Filled out from reference TRBV28 and TRBJ2-7, the complete variable domain reads DVKVTQSSRYLVKRTGEKVFLECVQDMDHENMFWYRQDPGLGLRLIYFSYDVKMKEKGDIPEGYSVSREKKERFSLILESASTNQTSMYLCASSWTDYYEQYFGPGTRLTVT.

V gene TRBV18 combines with J gene TRBJ1-1, with D maybe TRBD1 (5 bases). V was clipped by 2 bases and J by 7 bases, with 17 bases between them. Germline V gene lookup returns CDR1 KGHSH and CDR2 LQKENI. This CDR3 has 15 residues. CDR3 bases: TGTGCCAGCTCACCAGGCAGGGTCGGGGCCTATGAAGCTTTCTTT. Protein: CASSPGRVGAYEAFF.

The chain has TRBV13 and TRBJ2-3, with a possible D match to TRBD2 (6 bases). The CDR3 has 15 residues. With 5 bases removed from V and 6 bases from J, the gap between germline ends came to 18 bases. CDR1 and CDR2 (germline): PRHDT, FYEKMQ (reference sequence). The CDR3 coding sequence is TGTGCCAGCAGCCCAGGGACTTATCCGTGGGATACGCAGTATTTT. Protein: CASSPGTYPWDTQYF.

The chain is built from TRBV4-1 and TRBJ2-7, with 8 positions matching TRBD1. Trimming at V came to 4 bases and at J to 4 bases, leaving 6 bases not matched to a gene. Germline lookup yields CDR1 MGHRA and CDR2 YSYEKL. The CDR3 has 14 amino acids. The CDR3 nucleotides are TGCGCCAGCAGCCTGGCAGGGGGCGGGTACGAGCAGTACTTC. Encoded protein: CASSLAGGGYEQYF.

The V gene is TRBV7-9, the J gene TRBJ1-1; 7 bases fit TRBD1. There are 15 residues in the CDR3. Germline CDR1 SEHNR, CDR2 FQNEAQ (reference sequence). V was pared by 7 bases and J by 1 base, with 9 bases of the junction left unmatched. The CDR3 region is CASTLLQGRNTEAFF. The CDR3 DNA follows: TGTGCCAGCACCCTACTACAGGGGAGGAACACTGAAGCTTTCTTT. The whole variable domain, filled in from reference TRBV7-9 and TRBJ1-1, reads DTGVSQNPRHKITKRGQNVTFRCDPISEHNRLYWYRQTLGQGPEFLTYFQNEAQLEKSRLLSDRFSAERPKGSFSTLEIQRTEQGDSAMYLCASTLLQGRNTEAFFGQGTRLTVV.

The chain has TRBV6-1 and TRBJ2-7, with a possible D match to TRBD1 (5 bases). Trimming pared 0 bases from V and 0 bases from J, leaving 9 bases between. The germline gives CDR1 MNHNS, CDR2 SASEGT. This CDR3 has 15 residues. CDR3 sequence: CASSEAMTASYEQYF. CDR3 bases: TGTGCCAGCAGTGAAGCGATGACAGCCTCCTACGAGCAGTACTTC.

The gene calls are TRBV6-5 and TRBJ1-5; TRBD1 matches at 8 bases. This CDR3 has 14 amino acids. In germline, CDR1 is MNHEY, CDR2 SVGAGI. V dropped 5 bases and J dropped 2; count of bases not matched to a gene: 2. The CDR3 DNA is TGTGCCAGCAGTCACAGGGGGGGCAATCAGCCCCAGCATTTT. Its translation: CASSHRGGNQPQHF.

This clone appeared once. The gene calls are TRBV9 and TRBJ1-2; D gene uncertain. The germline V gene has CDR1 SGDLS and CDR2 YYNGEE. V lost 0 bases and J 4 bases, leaving 13 bases between the germline ends. The CDR3 is 15 amino acids. The DNA for the CDR3 is TGTGCCAGCAGCGTAGCCGCGATCGGGCTCTATGGCTACACCTTC. Protein product: CASSVAAIGLYGYTF.

The chain joins TRBV5-4 to TRBJ2-7; maybe TRBD2 (6 bases). The V end was cut by 4 bases, the J end by 4 bases, with 18 bases between. The length of the CDR3 is 15 residues. CDR1 and CDR2 (germline): SGHNT, YYREEE (reference sequence). The CDR3 region is CASSPVGGGGYEQYF. CDR3 nucleotides: TGTGCCAGCAGCCCGGTGGGCGGTGGAGGGTACGAGCAGTACTTC.

CDR3 DNA sequence: TGCGCCAGCAGTGACCCCCCGGGGAAGGAGCAGTTCTTC. This sequence encodes CASSDPPGKEQFF. This chain uses TRBV10-1 with TRBJ2-1; a possible D gene is TRBD2 (5 bases). Germline values: CDR1 WNHNN, CDR2 SYGVQD (reference sequence). Trimming cost V 3 bases and J 10 bases, with 13 bases left between them. This CDR3 is built from 13 residues.

V usage is TRBV27 and J usage is TRBJ2-4; 9 bases align to TRBD1. V was pared by 5 bases and J by 6 bases, with 5 bases of the junction left unmatched. The CDR3 spans 14 residues. Germline V lookup: CDR1 MNHEY, CDR2 SMNVEV (reference sequence). CDR3 sequence (DNA): TGTGCCAGCAGTCCAGGACAGGGGATAAACATTCAGTACTTC. Its protein product is CASSPGQGINIQYF.

The chain carries TRBV6-1 and TRBJ2-7; D gene ambiguous. Germline CDR1 is MNHNS and CDR2 is SASEGT. The germline V and J ends were trimmed by 2 bases and 5 bases, with 19 bases remaining between them. The CDR3 consists of 16 residues. In DNA form, the CDR3 reads TGTGCCAGCAGTGAATGGGCAGGAGCAGGAGAGAACGAGCAGTACTTC. This encodes CASSEWAGAGENEQYF.

The rearrangement uses TRBV7-2 and TRBJ2-7; D gene ambiguous. The CDR3 is 16 residues long. The germline V gene encodes CDR1 SGHTA and CDR2 FQGNSA. Trimming removed 2 bases from V and 6 bases from J, with 20 bases in between. The CDR3 DNA is TGTGCCAGCAGCTTAAGCTCCTTAGCTTTACTCTCCGAGCAGTACTTC. Its translation is CASSLSSLALLSEQYF.

CDR3 bases: TGCGCCAGCAGCACAAGACAGGGTACGGGATACGAGCAGTACTTC. Amino acid sequence: CASSTRQGTGYEQYF. The chain carries TRBV4-1 and TRBJ2-7; 7 bases map to TRBD1. CDR1 is MGHRA and CDR2 is YSYEKL in the germline V gene. The CDR3 is 15 residues long. V shed 5 bases and J 4 bases; nucleotides not matched to a gene: 11.

The J gene is TRBJ1-3, the V gene TRBV27; maybe TRBD1 (5 bases). Trimming cost V 6 bases and J 2 bases, with 17 bases left between them. This CDR3 is built from 16 residues. CDR1 and CDR2 from the germline V gene are MNHEY and SMNVEV (reference sequence). The CDR3 DNA follows: TGTGCCAGCAGGGAAGGGGCCGCAGGTCCTGGAAACACCATATATTTT. Amino acid sequence: CASREGAAGPGNTIYF.

The chain couples TRBV5-8 to TRBJ2-2; 8 bases fit TRBD2. The germline gives CDR1 SGHTS, CDR2 YDEGEE. This CDR3 is 12 amino acids long. This chain's CDR3 is CARGGHTGELFF. The CDR3 coding sequence is TGTGCACGGGGGGGCCACACCGGGGAGCTGTTTTTT.

This rearrangement joins TRBV6-1 to TRBJ1-2; 7 bases agree with TRBD1. This CDR3 spans 19 amino acids. The V and J ends lost 2 bases and 2 bases, in that order; junction bases with no gene match: 17. The V gene's germline CDR1 is MNHNS and CDR2 SASEGT. The CDR3 DNA reads as TGTGCCAGCAGTGAATTCCCCGGGACAGTGGACCAATTAAACTATGGCTACACCTTC. Protein: CASSEFPGTVDQLNYGYTF.

This sequence joins TRBV30 and TRBJ2-7; possible D gene TRBD2, 5 bases. The CDR3 is made up of 11 amino acids. The V and J ends lost 8 bases and 7 bases respectively, with 15 bases between them. Germline lookup yields CDR1 GTSNPN and CDR2 SVGIG (reference sequence). CDR3 protein: CAGGPANEQYF. Written as DNA, the CDR3 is TGTGCCGGAGGTCCGGCGAATGAGCAGTACTTC.

This chain links TRBV5-4 with TRBJ2-6, with D hard to call. V lost 3 bases and J 9 bases, leaving 10 bases between the germline ends. Germline loops: CDR1 SGHNT, CDR2 YYREEE (reference sequence). The CDR3 has 13 residues. The DNA for the CDR3 is TGTGCCAGCAGCTATGGGCTATTCAACGTCCTGACTTTC. Amino acids: CASSYGLFNVLTF.

The rearrangement joins TRBV19 to TRBJ2-7, with unresolved D. The CDR3 consists of 12 residues. V gave up 5 bases and J gave up 6 bases, with 11 bases separating them. CDR1 is LNHDA, CDR2 SQIVND, per germline (reference sequence). The CDR3 nucleotides are TGTGCCAGTAGTCCAATGCAAGGCGAGCAGTACTTC. Amino acid sequence: CASSPMQGEQYF.

The chain carries TRBV5-1 and TRBJ2-1; D gene unclear. V was clipped by 4 bases and J by 4 bases, with 9 bases between them. The germline CDR1 and CDR2 sequences are SGHRS and YFSETQ. CDR3 length equals 13 residues. The CDR3 nucleotides read TGCGCCAGCAGCACCAACAAGTACAATGAGCAGTTCTTC. Its protein is CASSTNKYNEQFF.

The chain recombines TRBV7-2 with TRBJ1-1; no clear D. The CDR3 has 13 residues. Deletions cut 2 bases from V and 0 bases from J, with 4 bases between. Per germline, CDR1 SGHTA and CDR2 FQGNSA. The DNA of the CDR3 is TGTGCCAGCAGCTTATACCTGAACACTGAAGCTTTCTTT. Translation: CASSLYLNTEAFF.